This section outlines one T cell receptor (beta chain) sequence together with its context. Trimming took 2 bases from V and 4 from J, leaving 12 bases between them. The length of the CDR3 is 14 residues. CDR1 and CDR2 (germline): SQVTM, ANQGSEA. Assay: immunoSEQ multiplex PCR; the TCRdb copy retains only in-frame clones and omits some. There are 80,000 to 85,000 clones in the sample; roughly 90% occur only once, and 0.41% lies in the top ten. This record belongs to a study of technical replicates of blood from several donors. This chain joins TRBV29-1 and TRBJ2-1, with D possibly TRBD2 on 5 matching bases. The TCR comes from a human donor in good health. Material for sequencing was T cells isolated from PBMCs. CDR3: CSVERGGIYNEQFF. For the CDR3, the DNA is TGCAGCGTTGAAAGAGGAGGTATTTACAATGAGCAGTTCTTC.